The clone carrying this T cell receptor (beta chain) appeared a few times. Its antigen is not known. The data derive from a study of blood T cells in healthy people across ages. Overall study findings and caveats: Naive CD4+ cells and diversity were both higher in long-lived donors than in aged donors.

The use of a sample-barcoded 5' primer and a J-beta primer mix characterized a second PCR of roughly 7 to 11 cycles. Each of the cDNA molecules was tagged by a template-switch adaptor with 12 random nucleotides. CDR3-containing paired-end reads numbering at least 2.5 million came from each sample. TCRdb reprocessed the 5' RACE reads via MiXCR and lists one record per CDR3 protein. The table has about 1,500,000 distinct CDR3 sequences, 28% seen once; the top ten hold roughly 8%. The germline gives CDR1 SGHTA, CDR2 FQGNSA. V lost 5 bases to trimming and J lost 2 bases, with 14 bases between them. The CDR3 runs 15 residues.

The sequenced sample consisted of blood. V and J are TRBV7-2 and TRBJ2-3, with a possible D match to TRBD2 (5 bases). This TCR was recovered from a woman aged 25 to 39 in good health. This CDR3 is CASSQDFPYTDTQYF. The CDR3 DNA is TGTGCCAGCAGCCAGGACTTCCCGTACACAGATACGCAGTATTTT.